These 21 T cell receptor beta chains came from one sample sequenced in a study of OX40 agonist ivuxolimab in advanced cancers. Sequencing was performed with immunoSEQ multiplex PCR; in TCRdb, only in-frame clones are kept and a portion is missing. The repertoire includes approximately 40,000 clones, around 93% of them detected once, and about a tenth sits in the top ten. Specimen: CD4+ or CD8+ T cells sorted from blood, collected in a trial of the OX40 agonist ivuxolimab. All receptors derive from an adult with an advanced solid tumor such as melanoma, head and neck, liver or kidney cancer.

CDR3 DNA: TGTGCCAGTATGGGGCCGGGAGGGTTTTTCGACTATGGCTACACCTTC. Its protein is CASMGPGGFFDYGYTF. This sequence joins TRBV19 and TRBJ1-2; a possible D gene is TRBD1 (5 bases). The CDR3 runs to 16 residues. The germline V and J ends were trimmed by 7 bases and 3 bases, with 21 bases remaining between them. CDR1 is LNHDA and CDR2 is SQIVND in the germline V gene (reference sequence).

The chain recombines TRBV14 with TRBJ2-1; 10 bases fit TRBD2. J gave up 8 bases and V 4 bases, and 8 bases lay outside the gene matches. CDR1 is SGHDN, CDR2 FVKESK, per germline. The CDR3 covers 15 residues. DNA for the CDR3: TGTGCCAGCAGCCCGTCTAGCGGGAGTGGTTATGAGCAGTTCTTC. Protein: CASSPSSGSGYEQFF. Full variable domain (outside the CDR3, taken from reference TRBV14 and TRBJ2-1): EAGVTQFPSHSVIEKGQTVTLRCDPISGHDNLYWYRRVMGKEIKFLLHFVKESKQDESGMPNNRFLAERTGGTYSTLKVQPAELEDSGVYFCASSPSSGSGYEQFFGPGTRLTVL.

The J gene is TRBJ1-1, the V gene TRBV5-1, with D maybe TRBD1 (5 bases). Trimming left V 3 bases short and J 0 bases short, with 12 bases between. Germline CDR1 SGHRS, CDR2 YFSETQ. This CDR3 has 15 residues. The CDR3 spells CASSWGTVMNTEAFF. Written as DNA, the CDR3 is TGCGCCAGCAGCTGGGGGACGGTAATGAACACTGAAGCTTTCTTT.

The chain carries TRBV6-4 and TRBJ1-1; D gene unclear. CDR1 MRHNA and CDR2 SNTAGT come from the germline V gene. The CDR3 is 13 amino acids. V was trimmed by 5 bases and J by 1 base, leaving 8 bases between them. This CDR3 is CASSWTANTEAFF. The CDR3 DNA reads TGTGCCAGCAGTTGGACGGCGAACACTGAAGCTTTCTTT.

The CDR3 here is CASRLAGVADTQYF. In DNA, the CDR3 is TGTGCTAGTCGACTAGCGGGAGTAGCAGATACGCAGTATTTT. V gene TRBV12-5 combines with J gene TRBJ2-3; 12 positions agree with TRBD2. With V trimmed by 8 bases and J by 4 bases, 4 bases remained unmatched. Germline CDR1 is LGHNT and CDR2 is FRNRAP. This CDR3 region has 14 residues.

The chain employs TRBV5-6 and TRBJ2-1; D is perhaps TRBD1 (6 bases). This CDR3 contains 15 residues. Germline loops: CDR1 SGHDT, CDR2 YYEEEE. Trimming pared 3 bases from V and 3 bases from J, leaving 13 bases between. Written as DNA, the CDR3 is TGTGCCAGCAGCTCAAGACAGGTATACTACAATGAGCAGTTCTTC. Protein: CASSSRQVYYNEQFF. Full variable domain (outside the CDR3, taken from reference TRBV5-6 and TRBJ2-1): DAGVTQSPTHLIKTRGQQVTLRCSPKSGHDTVSWYQQALGQGPQFIFQYYEEEERQRGNFPDRFSGHQFPNYSSELNVNALLLGDSALYLCASSSRQVYYNEQFFGPGTRLTVL.

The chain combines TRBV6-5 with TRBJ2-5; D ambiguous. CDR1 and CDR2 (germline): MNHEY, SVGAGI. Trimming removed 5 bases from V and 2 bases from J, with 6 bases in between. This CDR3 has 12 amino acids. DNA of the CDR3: TGTGCCAGCAGTCTGGATCAAGAGACCCAGTACTTC. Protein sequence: CASSLDQETQYF.

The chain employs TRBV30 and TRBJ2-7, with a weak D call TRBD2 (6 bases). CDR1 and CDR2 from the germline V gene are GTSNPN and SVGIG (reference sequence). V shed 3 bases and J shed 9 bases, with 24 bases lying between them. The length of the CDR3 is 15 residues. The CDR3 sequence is CAWSPWGVASIGQYF. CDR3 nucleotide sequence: TGTGCCTGGAGCCCATGGGGGGTAGCATCAATTGGGCAGTACTTC.

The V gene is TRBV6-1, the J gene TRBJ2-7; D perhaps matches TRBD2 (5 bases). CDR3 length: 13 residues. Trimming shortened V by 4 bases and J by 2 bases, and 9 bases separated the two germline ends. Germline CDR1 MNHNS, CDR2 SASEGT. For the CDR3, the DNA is TGTGCCAGCAGTGGAGGGATTACCTACGAGCAGTACGTC. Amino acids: CASSGGITYEQYV.

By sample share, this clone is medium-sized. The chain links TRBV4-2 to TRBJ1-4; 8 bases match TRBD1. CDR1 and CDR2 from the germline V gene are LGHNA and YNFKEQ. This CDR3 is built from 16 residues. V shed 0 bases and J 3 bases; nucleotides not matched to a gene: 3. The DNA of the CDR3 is TGTGCCAGCAGCCAAGATAGGACAGGGCCTAATGAAAAACTGTTTTTT. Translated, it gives CASSQDRTGPNEKLFF.

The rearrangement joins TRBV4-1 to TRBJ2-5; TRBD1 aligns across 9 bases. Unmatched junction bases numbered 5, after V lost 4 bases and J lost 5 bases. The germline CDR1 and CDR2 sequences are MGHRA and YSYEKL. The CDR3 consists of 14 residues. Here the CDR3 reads CASSPTGGVETQYF. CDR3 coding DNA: TGCGCCAGCAGCCCAACAGGGGGCGTTGAGACCCAGTACTTC.

This CDR3 reads CASALGDTQYF. CDR3 DNA: TGTGCCAGCGCACTAGGGGATACGCAGTATTTT. V is TRBV25-1 and J is TRBJ2-3, with D perhaps matching TRBD2 (5 bases). The germline V gene has CDR1 MGHDK and CDR2 SYGVNS. The CDR3 contains 11 residues. V dropped 8 bases and J dropped 6 bases, with 9 bases sitting between them.

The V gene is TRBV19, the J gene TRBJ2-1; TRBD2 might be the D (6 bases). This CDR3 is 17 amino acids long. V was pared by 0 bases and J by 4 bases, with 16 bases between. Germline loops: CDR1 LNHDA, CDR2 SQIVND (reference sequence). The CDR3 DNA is TGTGCCAGTAGTATAGATCAGGAGGGACGGGTATACAATGAGCAGTTCTTC. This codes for CASSIDQEGRVYNEQFF.

The CDR3 nucleotides read TGTGCCAGCTCGCCAGGGTCCTACGAGCAGTACGTC. Translation: CASSPGSYEQYV. V and J are TRBV18 and TRBJ2-7; D is possibly TRBD1 (5 bases). V was pared by 6 bases and J by 1 base, with 7 bases between. The CDR3 has 12 amino acids. Germline lookup yields CDR1 KGHSH and CDR2 LQKENI.

CDR3 nucleotides: TGTGCCAGCAGCCAATACGAGCAGTACTTC. Its translation: CASSQYEQYF. The rearrangement links TRBV5-8 to TRBJ2-7; no clear D. V lost 4 bases and J 4 bases, leaving 3 bases between the germline ends. The CDR3 runs 10 residues. Per germline, CDR1 SGHTS and CDR2 YDEGEE.

CDR3 DNA sequence: TGTGCCAGCAGTCCCCTCAGCGGAGGCGGGGAGCTGTTTTTT. Translation: CASSPLSGGGELFF. J is TRBJ2-2 and V is TRBV27; possibly TRBD2 for D (5 bases). V was pared by 5 bases and J by 7 bases, with 14 bases between. The CDR3 runs 14 residues. The germline CDR1 and CDR2 sequences are MNHEY and SMNVEV (reference sequence).

CDR3 amino acids: CASRSASGGADEQFF. The CDR3 DNA is TGTGCCAGCAGAAGCGCTAGCGGGGGAGCAGATGAGCAGTTCTTC. The chain combines TRBV27 with TRBJ2-1; TRBD2 agrees at 10 bases. The J segment lost 8 bases and the V segment lost 6 bases, leaving 10 bases of the junction unmatched. Germline V gives CDR1 MNHEY, CDR2 SMNVEV (reference sequence). CDR3 size: 15 residues.

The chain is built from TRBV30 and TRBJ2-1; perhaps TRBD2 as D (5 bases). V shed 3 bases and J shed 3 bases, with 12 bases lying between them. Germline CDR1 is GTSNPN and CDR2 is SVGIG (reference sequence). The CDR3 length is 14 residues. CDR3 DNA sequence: TGTGCCTGGAGCCGGACTGATTTCTACAATGAGCAGTTCTTC. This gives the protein CAWSRTDFYNEQFF.

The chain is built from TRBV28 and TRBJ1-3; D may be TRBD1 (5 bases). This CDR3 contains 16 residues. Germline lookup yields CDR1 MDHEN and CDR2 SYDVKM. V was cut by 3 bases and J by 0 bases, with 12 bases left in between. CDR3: CASSLVEGRSGNTIYF. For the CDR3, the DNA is TGTGCCAGCAGTTTGGTAGAGGGACGCTCTGGAAACACCATATATTTT.

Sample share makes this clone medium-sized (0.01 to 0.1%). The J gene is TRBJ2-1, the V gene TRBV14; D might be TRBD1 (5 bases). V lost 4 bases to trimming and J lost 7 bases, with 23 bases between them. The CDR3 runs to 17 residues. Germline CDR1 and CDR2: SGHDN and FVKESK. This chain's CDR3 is CASSLSLLGLAGNEQFF. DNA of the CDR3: TGTGCCAGCAGCCTCTCTCTCCTGGGCCTGGCAGGGAATGAGCAGTTCTTC.

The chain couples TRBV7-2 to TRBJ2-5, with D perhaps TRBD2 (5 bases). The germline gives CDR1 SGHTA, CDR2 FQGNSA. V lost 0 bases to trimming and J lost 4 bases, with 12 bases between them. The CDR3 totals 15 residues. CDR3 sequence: CASSLALLARETQYF. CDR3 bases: TGTGCCAGCAGCTTAGCGTTGCTAGCCCGAGAGACCCAGTACTTC.